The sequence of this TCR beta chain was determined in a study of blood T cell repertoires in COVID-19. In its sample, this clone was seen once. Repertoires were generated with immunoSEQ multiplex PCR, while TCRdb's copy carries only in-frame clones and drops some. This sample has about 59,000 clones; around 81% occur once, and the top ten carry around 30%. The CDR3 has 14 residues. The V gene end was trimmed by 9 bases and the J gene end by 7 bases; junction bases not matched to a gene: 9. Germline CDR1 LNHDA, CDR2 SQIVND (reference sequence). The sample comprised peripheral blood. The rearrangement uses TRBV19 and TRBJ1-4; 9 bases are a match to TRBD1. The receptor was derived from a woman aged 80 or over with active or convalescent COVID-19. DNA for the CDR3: TGTGCCAGCTTACCGGGACAGGGTAGTGAAAAACTGTTTTTT. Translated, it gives CASLPGQGSEKLFF.